The 12 T cell receptor beta chains below were found in one sample sequenced in a study of T-cell memory formation after mild COVID-19. TCRdb re-called the 5' RACE reads through MiXCR, storing one row per CDR3 protein. The sample lists around 60,000 distinct CDR3 sequences, approximately 9.5% seen once, with less than 1.5% in the top ten. Material for sequencing was PBMCs or a T cell subset sorted from them (not recorded which). These receptors came from a man younger than 35 who had mild COVID-19 (a few samples of this study predate the infection). Cell type and time point are not known.

The rearrangement uses TRBV4-1 and TRBJ1-3; TRBD1 is a possible D gene (6 bases). Germline CDR1 and CDR2: MGHRA and YSYEKL. The CDR3 totals 15 residues. Trimming left V 7 bases short and J 0 bases short, with 13 bases between. The CDR3 DNA reads as TGCGCCAGCATGAGAGGACAGTCCTCTGGAAACACCATATATTTT. Protein sequence: CASMRGQSSGNTIYF.

The chain joins TRBV12-3 or TRBV12-4 to TRBJ2-1, with 7 nucleotides matching TRBD2. V lost 3 bases to trimming and J lost 2 bases; unmatched junction nucleotides: 4. This CDR3 spans 15 amino acids. The CDR3 DNA is TGTGCCAGCAGTTTTTTTGCGGGGGCCTACAATGAGCAGTTCTTC. Encoded protein: CASSFFAGAYNEQFF.

This clonotype has at least ten counts. The chain employs TRBV6-6 and TRBJ1-4; no definite D call. Trimming pared 7 bases from V and 4 bases from J, leaving 13 bases between. Per the germline V gene, CDR1 is MNHNY and CDR2 is SVGAGI (reference sequence). The CDR3 sequence is 14 residues long. CDR3 sequence (DNA): TGTGCCAGCACTGCTGGCCTACGTAATGAAAAACTGTTTTTT. Protein: CASTAGLRNEKLFF.

V gene TRBV7-9 combines with J gene TRBJ2-7; D gene unclear. The CDR3 has 15 residues. The V gene lost 0 bases and the J gene lost 4 bases, with 13 bases spanning the gap. The germline gives CDR1 SEHNR, CDR2 FQNEAQ (reference sequence). CDR3 region: CASSLAASSRYEQYF. The CDR3 DNA is TGTGCCAGCAGCTTAGCGGCTAGTTCTCGATACGAGCAGTACTTC.

This clonotype was seen many times. V and J are TRBV6-2 or TRBV6-3 and TRBJ2-7, with TRBD2 as a possible D gene (5 bases). CDR1 MNHEY and CDR2 SVGEGT come from the germline V gene. The length of the CDR3 is 14 residues. The V gene lost 7 bases and the J gene lost 3 bases, with 16 bases spanning the gap. The CDR3 region is CASTRPNGVYEQYF. In DNA, the CDR3 is TGTGCCAGCACCCGACCAAACGGGGTCTACGAGCAGTACTTC.

This clonotype was detected a few times. The chain employs TRBV3-1 and TRBJ2-3; D remains ambiguous. Trimming took off 0 bases at V and 3 bases at J, with 4 bases between the two ends. Germline CDR1 is LGHDT and CDR2 is YNNKEL (reference sequence). The CDR3 extends over 13 amino acids. As DNA, the CDR3 is TGTGCCAGCAGCCAAGATCTGACAGATACGCAGTATTTT. Amino acids: CASSQDLTDTQYF.

This clonotype turned up a few times. This rearrangement joins TRBV29-1 to TRBJ1-1, with 7 bases aligning to TRBD1. CDR3 length: 13 amino acids. Germline CDR1 reads SQVTM; CDR2 reads ANQGSEA. Trimming took 6 bases from V and 2 from J; bases not matched to a gene: 6. The CDR3 is CSVGQTVNTEAFF. Here the CDR3 DNA reads TGCAGCGTGGGACAGACGGTAAACACTGAAGCTTTCTTT.

The table lists this clonotype with a few counts. CDR3 in amino acids: CASSLAGGVRETQYF. The CDR3 DNA is TGCGCCAGCAGCTTGGCCGGTGGAGTCCGAGAGACCCAGTACTTC. This chain joins TRBV5-1 and TRBJ2-5, with D hard to call. The CDR3 loop spans 15 amino acids. In germline, CDR1 is SGHRS, CDR2 YFSETQ. V lost 0 bases and J lost 4, with 13 bases in between.

This clonotype was seen a few times. J is TRBJ1-2 and V is TRBV20-1; TRBD1 matches at 7 bases. Germline V gene sequence: CDR1 DFQATT, CDR2 SNEGSKA (reference sequence). Germline trimming cut 5 bases from V and 4 bases from J; bases unmatched to any gene: 7. This CDR3 is built from 13 residues. CDR3 sequence: CSAPGTASYGYTF. CDR3 bases: TGCAGTGCTCCCGGGACAGCAAGCTATGGCTACACCTTC.

The chain employs TRBV6-5 and TRBJ2-3; 15 bases agree with TRBD2. The junction had 9 bases not matched to a gene; V was cut back by 5 bases and J by 12 bases. Germline assignment: CDR1 MNHEY and CDR2 SVGAGI. The CDR3 has 15 amino acids. CDR3 in amino acids: CASSPRTSGGGNQYF. In DNA form, the CDR3 reads TGTGCCAGCAGTCCTCGGACTAGCGGGGGGGGAAATCAGTATTTT.

A few counts support this clonotype. The V call is TRBV10-3, the J call TRBJ2-1; D might be TRBD2 (5 bases). The CDR3 covers 12 residues. V was trimmed by 3 bases and J by 9 bases, leaving 9 bases between them. Germline V gives CDR1 ENHRY, CDR2 SYGVKD. CDR3 sequence reads: CAISDVASEQFF. The DNA of the CDR3 is TGTGCCATCAGTGACGTAGCGAGTGAGCAGTTCTTC.

This clonotype was observed at least ten times. This sequence joins TRBV5-1 and TRBJ2-1; D not resolved. The CDR3 runs to 14 residues. The V gene lost 4 bases and the J gene lost 12 bases, with 20 bases spanning the gap. Germline CDR1 SGHRS, CDR2 YFSETQ. CDR3 sequence reads: CASSPRTDPARQFF. The CDR3, as DNA: TGCGCCAGCAGCCCCCGGACCGACCCGGCGCGGCAGTTCTTC.